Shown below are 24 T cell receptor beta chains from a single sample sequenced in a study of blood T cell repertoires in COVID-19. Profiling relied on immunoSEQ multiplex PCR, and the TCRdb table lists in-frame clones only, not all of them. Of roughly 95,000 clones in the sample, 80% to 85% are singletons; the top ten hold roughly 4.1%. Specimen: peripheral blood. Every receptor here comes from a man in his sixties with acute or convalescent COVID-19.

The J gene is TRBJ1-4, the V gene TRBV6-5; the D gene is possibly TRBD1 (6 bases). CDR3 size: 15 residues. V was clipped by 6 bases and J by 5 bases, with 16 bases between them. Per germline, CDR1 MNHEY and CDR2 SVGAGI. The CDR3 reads CASRRQVGGNEKLFF. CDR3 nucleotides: TGTGCCAGCAGGCGACAGGTTGGGGGCAATGAAAAACTGTTTTTT.

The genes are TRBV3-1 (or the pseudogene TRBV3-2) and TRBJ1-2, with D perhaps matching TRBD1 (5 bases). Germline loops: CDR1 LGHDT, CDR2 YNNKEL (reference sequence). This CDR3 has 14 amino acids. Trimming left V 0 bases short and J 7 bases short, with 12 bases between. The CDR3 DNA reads TGTGCCAGCAGCCAAGATACAGGATTTGGTGGCTACACCTTC. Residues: CASSQDTGFGGYTF.

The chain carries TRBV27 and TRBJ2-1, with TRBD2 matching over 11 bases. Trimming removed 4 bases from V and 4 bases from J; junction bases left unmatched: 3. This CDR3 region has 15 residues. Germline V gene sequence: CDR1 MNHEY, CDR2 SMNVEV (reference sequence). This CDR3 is CASSSGLAEYNEQFF. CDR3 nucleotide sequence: TGTGCCAGCAGTTCGGGACTAGCGGAATACAATGAGCAGTTCTTC.

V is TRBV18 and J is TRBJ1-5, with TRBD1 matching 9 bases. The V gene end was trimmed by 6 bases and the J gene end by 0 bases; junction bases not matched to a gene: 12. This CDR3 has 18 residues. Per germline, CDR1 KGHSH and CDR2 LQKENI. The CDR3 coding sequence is TGTGCCAGCTCGGGCACGACAGGGGGTCCCAATAGCAATCAGCCCCAGCATTTT. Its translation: CASSGTTGGPNSNQPQHF. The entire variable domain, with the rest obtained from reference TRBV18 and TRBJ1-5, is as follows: NAGVMQNPRHLVRRRGQEARLRCSPMKGHSHVYWYRQLPEEGLKFMVYLQKENIIDESGMPKERFSAEFPKEGPSILRIQQVVRGDSAAYFCASSGTTGGPNSNQPQHFGDGTRLSIL.

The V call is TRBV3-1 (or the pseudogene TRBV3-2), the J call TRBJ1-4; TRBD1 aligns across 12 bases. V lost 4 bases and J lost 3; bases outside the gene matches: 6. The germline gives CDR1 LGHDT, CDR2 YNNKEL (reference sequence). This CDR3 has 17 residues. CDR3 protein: CASSLGTGGLSNEKLFF. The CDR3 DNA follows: TGTGCCAGCAGCCTCGGGACAGGGGGCCTCTCTAATGAAAAACTGTTTTTT.

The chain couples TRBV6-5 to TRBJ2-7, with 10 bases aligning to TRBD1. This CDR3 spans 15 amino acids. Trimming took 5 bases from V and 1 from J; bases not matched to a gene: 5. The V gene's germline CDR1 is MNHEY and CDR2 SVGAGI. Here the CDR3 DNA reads TGTGCCAGCAGTCTCCGGGACAGGGGTTCCTACGAGCAGTACGTC. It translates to CASSLRDRGSYEQYV.

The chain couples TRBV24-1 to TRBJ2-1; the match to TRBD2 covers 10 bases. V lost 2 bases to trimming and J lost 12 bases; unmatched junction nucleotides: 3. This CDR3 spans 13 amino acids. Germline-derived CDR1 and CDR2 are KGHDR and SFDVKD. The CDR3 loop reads CATSDSAGGMQFF. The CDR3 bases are TGTGCCACCAGTGATTCAGCGGGAGGGATGCAGTTCTTC.

CDR3 in amino acids: CASSPTGGSSNQPQHF. The CDR3 coding sequence is TGCGCCAGCAGCCCTACAGGGGGCTCAAGCAATCAGCCCCAGCATTTT. The chain has TRBV4-1 and TRBJ1-5; TRBD1 matches at 9 bases. Unmatched junction bases numbered 5, after V lost 4 bases and J lost 1 base. Germline CDR1 and CDR2: MGHRA and YSYEKL. CDR3 length: 16 amino acids.

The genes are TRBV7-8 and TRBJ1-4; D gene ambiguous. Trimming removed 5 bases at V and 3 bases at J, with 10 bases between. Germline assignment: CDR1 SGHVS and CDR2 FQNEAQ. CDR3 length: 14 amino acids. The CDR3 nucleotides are TGTGCCAGCAGCCCAATTGGGCCTAATGAAAAACTGTTTTTT. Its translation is CASSPIGPNEKLFF.

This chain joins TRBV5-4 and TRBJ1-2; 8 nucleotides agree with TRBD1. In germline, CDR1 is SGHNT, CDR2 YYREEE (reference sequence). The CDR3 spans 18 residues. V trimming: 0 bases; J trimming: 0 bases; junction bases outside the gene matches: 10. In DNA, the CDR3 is TGTGCCAGCAGCTTGGCCGTCAGGGGGCGCCAAGCTAACTATGGCTACACCTTC. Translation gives CASSLAVRGRQANYGYTF. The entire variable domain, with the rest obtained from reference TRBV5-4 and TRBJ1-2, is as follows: ETGVTQSPTHLIKTRGQQVTLRCSSQSGHNTVSWYQQALGQGPQFIFQYYREEENGRGNFPPRFSGLQFPNYSSELNVNALELDDSALYLCASSLAVRGRQANYGYTFGSGTRLTVV.

The CDR3 reads CAIWTGLNTGELFF. CDR3 bases: TGTGCCATTTGGACAGGGCTTAACACCGGGGAGCTGTTTTTT. This rearrangement joins TRBV5-8 to TRBJ2-2; 8 bases are a match to TRBD1. The J segment lost 2 bases and the V segment lost 9 bases, leaving 6 bases of the junction unmatched. The germline CDR1 and CDR2 sequences are SGHTS and YDEGEE. This CDR3 has 14 residues.

CDR3 loop: CAWRTTGGKETQYF. DNA for the CDR3: TGTGCCTGGAGGACGACAGGGGGGAAAGAGACCCAGTACTTC. The chain uses TRBV30 and TRBJ2-5, with TRBD1 matching 9 bases. Trimming removed 3 bases from V and 3 bases from J; junction bases left unmatched: 5. CDR1 and CDR2 (germline): GTSNPN, SVGIG (reference sequence). The CDR3 consists of 14 residues.

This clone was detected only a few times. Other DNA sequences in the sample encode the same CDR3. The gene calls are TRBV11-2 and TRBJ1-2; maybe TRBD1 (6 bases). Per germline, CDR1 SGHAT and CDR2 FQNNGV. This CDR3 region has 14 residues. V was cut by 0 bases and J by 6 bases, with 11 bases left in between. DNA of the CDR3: TGTGCCAGCAGCTTAGAACAGGGAAGGGATGGCTACACCTTC. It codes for CASSLEQGRDGYTF.

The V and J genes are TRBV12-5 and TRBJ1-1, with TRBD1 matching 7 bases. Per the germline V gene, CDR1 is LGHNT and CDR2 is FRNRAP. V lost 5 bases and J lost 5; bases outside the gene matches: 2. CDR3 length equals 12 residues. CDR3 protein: CASGQQGTEAFF. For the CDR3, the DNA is TGTGCTAGTGGTCAACAGGGGACTGAAGCTTTCTTT.

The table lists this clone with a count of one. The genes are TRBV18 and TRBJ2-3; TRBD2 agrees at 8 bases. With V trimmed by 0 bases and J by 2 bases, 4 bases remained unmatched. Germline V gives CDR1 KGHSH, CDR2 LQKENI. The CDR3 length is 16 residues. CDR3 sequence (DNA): TGTGCCAGCTCACCACCTAGCGGGGTCACCACAGATACGCAGTATTTT. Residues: CASSPPSGVTTDTQYF.

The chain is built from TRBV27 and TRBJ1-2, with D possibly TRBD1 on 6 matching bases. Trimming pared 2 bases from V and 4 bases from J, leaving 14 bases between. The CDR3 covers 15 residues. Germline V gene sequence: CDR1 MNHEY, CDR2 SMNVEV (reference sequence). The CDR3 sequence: CASSLGRDKIYGYTF. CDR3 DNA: TGTGCCAGCAGTTTAGGCCGGGACAAAATCTATGGCTACACCTTC.

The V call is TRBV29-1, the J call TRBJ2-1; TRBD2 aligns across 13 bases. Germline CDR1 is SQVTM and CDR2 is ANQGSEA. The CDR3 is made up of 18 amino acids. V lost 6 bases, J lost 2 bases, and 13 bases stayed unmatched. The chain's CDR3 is CSVSRTSGSPNTYNEQFF. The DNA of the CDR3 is TGCAGCGTCTCTCGGACTAGCGGGAGTCCCAATACCTACAATGAGCAGTTCTTC.

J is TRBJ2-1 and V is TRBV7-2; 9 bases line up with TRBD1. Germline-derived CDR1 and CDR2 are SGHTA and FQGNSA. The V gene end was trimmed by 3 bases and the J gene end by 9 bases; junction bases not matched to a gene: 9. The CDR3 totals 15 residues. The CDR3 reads CASSFTGGKESEQFF. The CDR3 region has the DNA TGTGCCAGCAGCTTCACAGGGGGCAAGGAGAGTGAGCAGTTCTTC.

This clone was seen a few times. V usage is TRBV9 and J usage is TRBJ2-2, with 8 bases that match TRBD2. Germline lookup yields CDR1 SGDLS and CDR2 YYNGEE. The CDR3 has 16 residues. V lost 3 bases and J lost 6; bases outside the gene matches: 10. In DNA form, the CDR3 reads TGTGCCAGCAGCGGGGGGACTAGAGGTTTGCCCGGGGAGCTGTTTTTT. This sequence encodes CASSGGTRGLPGELFF.

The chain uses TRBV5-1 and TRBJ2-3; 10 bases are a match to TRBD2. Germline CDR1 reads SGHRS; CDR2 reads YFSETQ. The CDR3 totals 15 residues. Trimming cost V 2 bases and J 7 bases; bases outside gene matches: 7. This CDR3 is CASSFSGGLENTQYF. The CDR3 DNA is TGCGCCAGCAGCTTTAGCGGGGGGCTCGAAAATACGCAGTATTTT.

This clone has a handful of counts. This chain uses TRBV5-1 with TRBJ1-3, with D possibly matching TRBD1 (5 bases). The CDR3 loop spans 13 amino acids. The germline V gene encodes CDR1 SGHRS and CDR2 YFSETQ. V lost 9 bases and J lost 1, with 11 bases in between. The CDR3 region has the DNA TGCGCCAAACAGGTTCCGTCTGGAAACACCATATATTTT. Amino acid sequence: CAKQVPSGNTIYF. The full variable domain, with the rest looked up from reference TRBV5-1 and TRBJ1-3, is KAGVTQTPRYLIKTRGQQVTLSCSPISGHRSVSWYQQTPGQGLQFLFEYFSETQRNKGNFPGRFSGRQFSNSRSEMNVSTLELGDSALYLCAKQVPSGNTIYFGEGSWLTVV.

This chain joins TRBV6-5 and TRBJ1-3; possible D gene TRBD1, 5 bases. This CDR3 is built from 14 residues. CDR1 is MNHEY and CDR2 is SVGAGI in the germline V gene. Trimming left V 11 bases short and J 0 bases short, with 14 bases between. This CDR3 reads CAGGDSLSGNTIYF. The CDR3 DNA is TGTGCCGGGGGGGACTCCCTCTCTGGAAACACCATATATTTT.

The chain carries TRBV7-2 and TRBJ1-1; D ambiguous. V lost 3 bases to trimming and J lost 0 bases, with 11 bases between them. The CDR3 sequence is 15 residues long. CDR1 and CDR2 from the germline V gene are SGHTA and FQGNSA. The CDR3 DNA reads TGTGCCAGCAGCTTCGGAGCGTACTTGAACACTGAAGCTTTCTTT. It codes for CASSFGAYLNTEAFF.

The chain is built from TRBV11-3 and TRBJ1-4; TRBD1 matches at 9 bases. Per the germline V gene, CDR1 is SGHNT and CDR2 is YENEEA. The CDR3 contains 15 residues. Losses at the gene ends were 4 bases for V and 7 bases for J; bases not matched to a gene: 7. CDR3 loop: CASSSPGTGFEKLFF. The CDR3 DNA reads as TGTGCCAGCAGCTCCCCCGGGACAGGGTTTGAAAAACTGTTTTTT. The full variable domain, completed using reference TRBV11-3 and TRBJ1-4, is EAGVVQSPRYKIIEKKQPVAFWCNPISGHNTLYWYLQNLGQGPELLIRYENEEAVDDSQLPKDRFSAERLKGVDSTLKIQPAELGDSAVYLCASSSPGTGFEKLFFGSGTQLSVL.